The present entry profiles one TCR beta chain with its context. Its antigen is not known. As for time point: new active TB diagnosis, blood taken before or within 7 days of starting treatment. This sample is drawn from a study of T cells in tuberculosis. Across the whole study: A South African cohort included IGRA-negative adolescents, latently infected IGRA-positive adolescents and adults with active tuberculosis.

This CDR3 region has 18 residues. The germline V gene encodes CDR1 MGHRA and CDR2 YSYEKL. V shed 0 bases and J 3 bases; nucleotides not matched to a gene: 9. Data came from immunoSEQ multiplex PCR; TCRdb stores just in-frame clones and leaves some out. The sample lists over 30,000 clones, roughly 93% occurring once. General study findings and limits: Selection depended on which cryopreserved specimens were available. Smaller distances to GMM-specific TCRs suggested their expansion in active tuberculosis. Active tuberculosis patients had shorter CDR3-alpha; the beta difference was nonsignificant.

The specimen comprised PBMCs, sampled at tuberculosis diagnosis. This chain connects TRBV4-1 to TRBJ1-5; 9 bases align to TRBD1. The source of this sequence is an adult with tuberculosis. In DNA, the CDR3 is TGCGCCAGCAGCCAAGATGGCGGGACAGGGAGTATCAATCAGCCCCAGCATTTT. It translates to CASSQDGGTGSINQPQHF.